This T cell receptor (beta chain) emerged from a study of blood T cells in healthy people across ages. General study findings and limits: TCR beta diversity per million T cells fell roughly linearly with age.

Only a few counts were recorded for this clonotype. Antigen unknown. A J-beta primer mix and a sample-barcoded 5' primer were used in a second PCR of roughly 6 to 11 cycles. MiXCR, run by TCRdb on the 5' RACE reads, gives a single entry per CDR3 protein. The profile shows roughly 2 million distinct CDR3 sequences, just under 50% of them singletons. V lost 7 bases and J lost 4, with 18 bases in between. This CDR3 is built from 15 residues. Germline V lookup: CDR1 MNHEY, CDR2 SVGAGI. The sequence came from a woman in her 40s in good health. Sequencing input: blood. V and J are TRBV6-5 and TRBJ2-3, with D possibly being TRBD1 (6 bases). This chain's CDR3 is CASNKDRPGADTQYF. Here the CDR3 DNA reads TGTGCCAGCAATAAAGACAGGCCAGGGGCAGATACGCAGTATTTT.